A selection of T cell receptor beta chains follows, all from one sample in a study of response to subunit inactivated influenza vaccine. TCRdb processed the RT-PCR reads anew with MiXCR; each CDR3 protein has one entry. Of hundreds of thousands of distinct CDR3 sequences in the sample, 25% were seen once. The material sequenced was CD4+ T cells sorted from PBMCs, taken around 5 days after vaccination. The receptors originated from a man over 45 who received an inactivated influenza vaccine. Both conserved end residues are part of each CDR3. D genes are given only for firm matches. Part of the rows lack a size; the others show once, few, many or a class for expanded clones.

J,D,size,V,DNA,CDR3
TRBJ1-6,TRBD1,.,TRBV5-1,TGCGCCAGCAGCCCTGGACAGGGTGGACCACCCCTCCACTTT,CASSPGQGGPPLHF
TRBJ1-2,TRBD1,.,TRBV2,TGTGCCAGCAGTGAAGCGGGACAGACCTATGGCTACACCTTC,CASSEAGQTYGYTF
TRBJ2-2,TRBD2,few,TRBV3-1,TGTGCCAGCAGCCCCCGACTAGCGGGGGGTACCGGGGAGCTGTTTTTT,CASSPRLAGGTGELFF
TRBJ2-7,.,.,TRBV5-1,TGCGCCAGCAGCTTGGACGGTAGCGTAAGGGTCGAGCAGTACTTC,CASSLDGSVRVEQYF
TRBJ2-7,.,.,TRBV20-1,TGCAGTGCTAGAGCGGGGGTCTACGAGCAGTACTTC,CSARAGVYEQYF
TRBJ2-1,.,.,TRBV5-5,TGTGTCAGCAGAACTTTGGTACGCGCTTCTGAGCAGTTCTTC,CVSRTLVRASEQFF
TRBJ1-3,.,.,TRBV12-3/TRBV12-4,TGTGCCAGCAGTTTAGGGGAGAGGGACTCTGGAAACACCATATATTTT,CASSLGERDSGNTIYF
TRBJ2-3,TRBD1,few,TRBV7-2,TGTGCCAGCAACCCCCGCCGGGACAGGCCAGATACGCAGTATTTT,CASNPRRDRPDTQYF
TRBJ1-5,TRBD1,.,TRBV20-1,TGCAGTGCCCTCCTCAGGGGACAGGCCTTTTTT,CSALLRGQAFF
TRBJ2-1,.,.,TRBV6-1,TGTGCCAGCAGAGAAATCTCCTACAATGAGCAGTTCTTC,CASREISYNEQFF
TRBJ2-7,TRBD2,.,TRBV30,TGTGCCTGGGGACGGGAGGGACGCTACTACGAGCAGTACTTC,CAWGREGRYYEQYF
TRBJ1-3,.,few,TRBV29-1,TGCAGCGTTGACCTGGGTGCTGGAAACACCATATATTTT,CSVDLGAGNTIYF
TRBJ1-2,.,.,TRBV6-2/TRBV6-3,TGTGCCAGCAGTTACCCCGGGACGTATGGCTACACCTTC,CASSYPGTYGYTF
TRBJ1-5,TRBD1,.,TRBV6-2/TRBV6-3,TGTGCCAGCAGTTACCGGACAGGGACTAGCAATCAGCCCCAGCATTTT,CASSYRTGTSNQPQHF
TRBJ2-5,.,few,TRBV29-1,TGCAGCGTTGAAGGGGCAGTTGAGGAGACCCAGTACTTC,CSVEGAVEETQYF
TRBJ2-1,.,few,TRBV29-1,TGCAGCGCGCAATCACAAGGGGGGATTTTTAATGAGCAGTTCTTC,CSAQSQGGIFNEQFF
TRBJ2-2,TRBD2,many,TRBV5-6,TGTGCCAGCAGAGAGGGACTAGCGGGGTTAACCGGGGAGCTGTTTTTT,CASREGLAGLTGELFF
TRBJ2-1,.,.,TRBV24-1,TGTGCCACCAGTGGGTCCGGGAGCGGGTATGAGCAGTTCTTC,CATSGSGSGYEQFF
TRBJ1-2,.,few,TRBV5-6,TGTGCCAGCAGCTTGAGACAGCTTAACTATGGCTACACCTTC,CASSLRQLNYGYTF
TRBJ2-7,.,few,TRBV5-5,TGTGCCAGCAGCCCCGTAGAGGGAACCCCCTACGAGCAGTACTTC,CASSPVEGTPYEQYF
TRBJ2-3,.,few,TRBV20-1,TGCAGTGCTCAGGGGGGGGCACTTCAAGATACGCAGTATTTT,CSAQGGALQDTQYF
TRBJ2-7,TRBD1,.,TRBV28,TGTGCCAGCGTCGGGACAGGACCCTACGAGCAGTACTTC,CASVGTGPYEQYF
TRBJ2-1,.,few,TRBV20-1,TGCAGTGCTAGTTCAGGGGTCAATGAGCAGTTCTTC,CSASSGVNEQFF
TRBJ2-5,.,few,TRBV10-3,TGTGCCATCGGCCGGGGTGGAGGATACCAAGAGACCCAGTACTTC,CAIGRGGGYQETQYF
TRBJ2-5,TRBD1,.,TRBV7-6,TGTGCCAGCAGCTTAGAGGCGACAGGGCGCCAAGAGACCCAGTACTTC,CASSLEATGRQETQYF
TRBJ1-4,.,.,TRBV4-3,TGCGCCAGCAGCCAAGATCTGGCATTTAATGAAAAACTGTTTTTT,CASSQDLAFNEKLFF
TRBJ2-4,TRBD2,.,TRBV4-3,TGCGCCAGCAGCCCTTTGGGGGGGGAGAAGAACATTCAGTACTTC,CASSPLGGEKNIQYF
TRBJ1-5,.,.,TRBV7-9,TGTGCCAGCAGCTTAAGAGGGGATGGGGGCAATCAGCCCCAGCATTTT,CASSLRGDGGNQPQHF
TRBJ2-2,TRBD2,many,TRBV5-1,TGCGCCAGCAGCTTACCGGGACTAGCAAACACCGGGGAGCTGTTTTTT,CASSLPGLANTGELFF
TRBJ1-2,TRBD1,.,TRBV10-3,TGTGCCATCAGTGACGGCAGGGGGTTTAGATCGGATGGCTACACCTTC,CAISDGRGFRSDGYTF
TRBJ2-2,TRBD1,few,TRBV7-9,TGTGCCAGCAGCTTCTGGACAGGAGGGAACACCGGGGAGCTGTTTTTT,CASSFWTGGNTGELFF